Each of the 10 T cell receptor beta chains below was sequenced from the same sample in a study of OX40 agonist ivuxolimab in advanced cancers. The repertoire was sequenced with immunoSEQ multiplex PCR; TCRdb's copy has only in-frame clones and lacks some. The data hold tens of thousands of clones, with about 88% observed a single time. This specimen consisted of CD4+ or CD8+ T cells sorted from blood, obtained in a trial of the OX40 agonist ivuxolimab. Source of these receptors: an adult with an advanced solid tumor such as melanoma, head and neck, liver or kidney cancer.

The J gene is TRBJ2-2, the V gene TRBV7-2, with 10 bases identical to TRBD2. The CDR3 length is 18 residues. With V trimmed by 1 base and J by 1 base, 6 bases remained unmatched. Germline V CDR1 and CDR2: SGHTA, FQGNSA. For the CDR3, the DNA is TGTGCCAGCAGCTTAGAGCTGACTAGCGGGCAGAACACCGGGGAGCTGTTTTTT. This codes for CASSLELTSGQNTGELFF.

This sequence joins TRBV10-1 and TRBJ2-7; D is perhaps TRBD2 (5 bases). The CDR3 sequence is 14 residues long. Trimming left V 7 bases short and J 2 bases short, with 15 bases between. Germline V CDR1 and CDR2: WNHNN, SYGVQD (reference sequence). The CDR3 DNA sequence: TGCGCCAGCAATTTCGCACGGGAAGCCTACGAGCAGTACTTC. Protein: CASNFAREAYEQYF.

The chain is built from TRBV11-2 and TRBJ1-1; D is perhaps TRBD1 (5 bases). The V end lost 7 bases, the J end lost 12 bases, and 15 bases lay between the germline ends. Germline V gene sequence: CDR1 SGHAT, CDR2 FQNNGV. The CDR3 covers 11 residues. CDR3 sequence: CASTPGQGSFF. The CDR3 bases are TGTGCCAGCACTCCGGGGCAGGGCTCTTTCTTT.

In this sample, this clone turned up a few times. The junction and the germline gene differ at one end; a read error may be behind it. CDR3 sequence reads: CASSFSKYNEQFF. The CDR3 DNA reads as TGTGCTAGCAGCTTTTCAAAATACAATGAGCAGTTCTTC. The chain joins TRBV7-7 to TRBJ2-1; no firm D call. Germline CDR1 SSHAT, CDR2 FNYEAQ (reference sequence). The CDR3 has 13 amino acids.

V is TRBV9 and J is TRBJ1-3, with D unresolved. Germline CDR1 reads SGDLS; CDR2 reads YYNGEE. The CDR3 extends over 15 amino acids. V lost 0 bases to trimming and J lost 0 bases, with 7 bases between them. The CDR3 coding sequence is TGTGCCAGCAGCGTAGGGGTTTACTCTGGAAACACCATATATTTT. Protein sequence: CASSVGVYSGNTIYF.

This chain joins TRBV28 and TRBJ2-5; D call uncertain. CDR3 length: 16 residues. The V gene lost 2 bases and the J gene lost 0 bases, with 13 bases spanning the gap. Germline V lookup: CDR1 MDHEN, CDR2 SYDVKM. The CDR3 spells CASSLPWEVNQETQYF. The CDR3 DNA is TGTGCCAGCAGTTTACCATGGGAAGTAAACCAAGAGACCCAGTACTTC. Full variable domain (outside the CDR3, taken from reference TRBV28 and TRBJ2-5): DVKVTQSSRYLVKRTGEKVFLECVQDMDHENMFWYRQDPGLGLRLIYFSYDVKMKEKGDIPEGYSVSREKKERFSLILESASTNQTSMYLCASSLPWEVNQETQYFGPGTRLLVL.

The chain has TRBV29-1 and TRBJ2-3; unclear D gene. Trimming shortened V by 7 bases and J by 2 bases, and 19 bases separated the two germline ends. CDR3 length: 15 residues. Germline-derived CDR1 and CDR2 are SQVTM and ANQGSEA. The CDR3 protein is CSALKVGSITDTQYF. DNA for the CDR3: TGCAGCGCCCTTAAGGTCGGGTCCATCACAGATACGCAGTATTTT.

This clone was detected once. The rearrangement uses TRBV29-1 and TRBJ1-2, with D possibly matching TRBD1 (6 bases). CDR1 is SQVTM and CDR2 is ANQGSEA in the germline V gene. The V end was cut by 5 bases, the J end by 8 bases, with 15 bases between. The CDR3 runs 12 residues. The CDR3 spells CSVNLQGLGYTF. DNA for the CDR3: TGCAGCGTTAACCTTCAGGGGTTGGGCTACACCTTC.

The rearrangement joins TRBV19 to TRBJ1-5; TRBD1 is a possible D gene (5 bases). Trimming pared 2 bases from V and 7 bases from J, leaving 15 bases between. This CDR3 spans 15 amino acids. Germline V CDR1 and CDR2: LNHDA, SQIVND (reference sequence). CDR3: CASSITQGFGQPQHF. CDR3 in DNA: TGTGCCAGTAGTATAACTCAGGGATTCGGGCAGCCCCAGCATTTT. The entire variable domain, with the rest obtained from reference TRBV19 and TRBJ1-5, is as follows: DGGITQSPKYLFRKEGQNVTLSCEQNLNHDAMYWYRQDPGQGLRLIYYSQIVNDFQKGDIAEGYSVSREKKESFPLTVTSAQKNPTAFYLCASSITQGFGQPQHFGDGTRLSIL.

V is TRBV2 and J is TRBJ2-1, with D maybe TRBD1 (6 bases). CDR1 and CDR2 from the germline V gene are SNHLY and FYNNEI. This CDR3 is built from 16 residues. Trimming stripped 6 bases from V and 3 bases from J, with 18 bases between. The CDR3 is CASSTEAGVSYNEQFF. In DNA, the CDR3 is TGTGCCAGCAGCACCGAGGCAGGGGTGAGCTACAATGAGCAGTTCTTC.